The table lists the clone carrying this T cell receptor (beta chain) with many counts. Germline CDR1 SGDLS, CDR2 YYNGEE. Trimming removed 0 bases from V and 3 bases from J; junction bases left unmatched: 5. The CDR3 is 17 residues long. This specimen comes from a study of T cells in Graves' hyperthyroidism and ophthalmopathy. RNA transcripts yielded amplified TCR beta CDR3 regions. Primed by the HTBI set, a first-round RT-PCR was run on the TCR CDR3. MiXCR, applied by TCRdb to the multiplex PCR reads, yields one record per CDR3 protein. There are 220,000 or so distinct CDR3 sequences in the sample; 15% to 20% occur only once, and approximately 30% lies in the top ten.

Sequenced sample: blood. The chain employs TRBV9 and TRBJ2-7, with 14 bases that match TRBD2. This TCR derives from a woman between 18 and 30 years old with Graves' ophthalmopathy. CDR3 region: CASSVGGTSGRYYEQYF. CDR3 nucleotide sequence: TGTGCCAGCAGCGTAGGAGGGACTAGCGGGAGATACTACGAGCAGTACTTC.